Listed here are 14 T cell receptor beta chains from one sample, sequenced in a study of CD8+ T cells in alopecia areata. Specified treatment: oral pan-JAK inhibitor, 5-10 mg twice daily. Following RNA extraction, reverse transcription yielded cDNA that acted as the sequencing template. TCRdb's copy holds only in-frame clones and misses some; the assay was immunoSEQ multiplex PCR. The table shows about 76,000 clones, with approximately 72% occurring only once. Sequenced material: CD8+ T cells sorted from blood, taken at week 24, from a patient treated with tofacitinib. These receptors originate from a human donor with alopecia areata.

The chain's CDR3 is CASSIDHASGAYNEQFF. As DNA, the CDR3 is TGTGCCAGTAGTATAGATCACGCTAGCGGAGCCTACAATGAGCAGTTCTTC. This chain joins TRBV19 and TRBJ2-1; 7 positions agree with TRBD2. This CDR3 has 17 amino acids. Germline CDR1 and CDR2: LNHDA and SQIVND (reference sequence). The V segment lost 0 bases and the J segment 2 bases; nucleotides outside the gene matches: 7. Full variable domain (outside the CDR3, taken from reference TRBV19 and TRBJ2-1): DGGITQSPKYLFRKEGQNVTLSCEQNLNHDAMYWYRQDPGQGLRLIYYSQIVNDFQKGDIAEGYSVSREKKESFPLTVTSAQKNPTAFYLCASSIDHASGAYNEQFFGPGTRLTVL.

This chain links TRBV14 with TRBJ2-1, with D perhaps matching TRBD1 (5 bases). The germline V and J ends were trimmed by 0 bases and 7 bases, with 13 bases remaining between them. The CDR3 extends over 15 amino acids. The germline V gene has CDR1 SGHDN and CDR2 FVKESK. CDR3 in amino acids: CASSQEAGIGNEQFF. DNA of the CDR3: TGTGCCAGCAGCCAAGAAGCAGGGATAGGAAATGAGCAGTTCTTC.

The chain combines TRBV5-1 with TRBJ2-7; 9 bases line up with TRBD1. Trimming took 4 bases from V and 4 from J; bases not matched to a gene: 9. The CDR3 loop spans 15 amino acids. The germline gives CDR1 SGHRS, CDR2 YFSETQ. CDR3 sequence reads: CASSPGTGWTYEQYF. CDR3 bases: TGCGCCAGCAGCCCCGGGACAGGGTGGACATACGAGCAGTACTTC. The entire variable domain, with the rest obtained from reference TRBV5-1 and TRBJ2-7, is as follows: KAGVTQTPRYLIKTRGQQVTLSCSPISGHRSVSWYQQTPGQGLQFLFEYFSETQRNKGNFPGRFSGRQFSNSRSEMNVSTLELGDSALYLCASSPGTGWTYEQYFGPGTRLTVT.

The CDR3 coding sequence is TGTGCCAGCAGTTTTGAGGACAGGGACGAGCAGTACTTC. Translation: CASSFEDRDEQYF. The chain couples TRBV28 to TRBJ2-7; 8 nucleotides line up with TRBD1. The CDR3 has 13 amino acids. V shed 3 bases and J 5 bases; nucleotides not matched to a gene: 3. Germline CDR1 MDHEN, CDR2 SYDVKM.

This clone appeared once. The rearrangement links TRBV4-3 to TRBJ2-2; 13 bases map to TRBD2. The CDR3 is made up of 16 amino acids. With V trimmed by 3 bases and J by 4 bases, 2 bases remained unmatched. Germline V gene lookup returns CDR1 LGHNA and CDR2 YSLEER. The CDR3 DNA is TGCGCCAGCAGCCACACTAGCGGGGGGGTCACCGGGGAGCTGTTTTTT. The encoded protein is CASSHTSGGVTGELFF.

The chain joins TRBV29-1 to TRBJ1-1, with no clear D. The CDR3 is 12 residues long. Germline loops: CDR1 SQVTM, CDR2 ANQGSEA. V was pared by 7 bases and J by 1 base, with 10 bases between. The CDR3 is CSARHPNTEAFF. Here the CDR3 DNA reads TGCAGCGCTAGACACCCGAACACTGAAGCTTTCTTT.

The V gene is TRBV29-1, the J gene TRBJ2-7; tentative D call: TRBD2 (6 bases). Germline V gene sequence: CDR1 SQVTM, CDR2 ANQGSEA. The CDR3 covers 15 residues. V was cut by 7 bases and J by 3 bases, with 22 bases left in between. CDR3 sequence reads: CSAVDGAGRYYEQYF. CDR3 DNA sequence: TGCAGCGCCGTTGATGGGGCGGGGCGGTACTACGAGCAGTACTTC.

The chain carries TRBV15 and TRBJ2-7; 10 bases align to TRBD2. This CDR3 region has 16 residues. Germline assignment: CDR1 LNHNV and CDR2 YYDKDF (reference sequence). The trim removed 8 bases at V and 4 bases at J, leaving 14 bases unmatched. This CDR3 is CATGRRLAGDGYEQYF. In nucleotides, the CDR3 is TGTGCCACCGGAAGGCGGCTAGCGGGGGACGGGTACGAGCAGTACTTC.

This clone was seen only once. V and J are TRBV30 and TRBJ2-2; D is unclear. Germline CDR1 and CDR2: GTSNPN and SVGIG (reference sequence). The CDR3 length is 12 residues. The V gene lost 4 bases and the J gene lost 3 bases, with 6 bases spanning the gap. The CDR3 loop reads CAWMLYTGELFF. CDR3 DNA sequence: TGTGCCTGGATGCTGTACACCGGGGAGCTGTTTTTT.

The chain has TRBV5-6 and TRBJ1-5, with D unresolved. Germline values: CDR1 SGHDT, CDR2 YYEEEE. The CDR3 covers 15 residues. Trimming removed 4 bases at V and 2 bases at J, with 13 bases between. As DNA, the CDR3 is TGTGCCAGCAGCCCCAAATTCGGCGGCAATCAGCCCCAGCATTTT. This sequence encodes CASSPKFGGNQPQHF.

The chain's CDR3 is CASSLGSGADTQYF. The CDR3 bases are TGTGCCAGCAGTTTAGGTAGCGGAGCAGATACGCAGTATTTT. The chain recombines TRBV27 with TRBJ2-3; D possibly corresponds to TRBD2 (6 bases). CDR1 and CDR2 (germline): MNHEY, SMNVEV (reference sequence). V lost 2 bases, J lost 4 bases, and 10 bases lay in between. CDR3 size: 14 residues.

The gene calls are TRBV27 and TRBJ2-3; 8 nucleotides agree with TRBD1. The V and J ends lost 5 bases and 10 bases, in that order; junction bases with no gene match: 8. Germline-derived CDR1 and CDR2 are MNHEY and SMNVEV (reference sequence). There are 13 residues in the CDR3. CDR3 loop: CASSTSRTGSQYF. The CDR3 DNA reads as TGTGCCAGCAGTACGAGCCGGACAGGGTCGCAGTATTTT.

The chain joins TRBV9 to TRBJ2-3, with no clear D. V shed 6 bases and J shed 6 bases, with 17 bases lying between them. Germline values: CDR1 SGDLS, CDR2 YYNGEE. The CDR3 runs to 14 residues. CDR3 region: CASTPSWAVDTQYF. The CDR3 bases are TGTGCCAGCACGCCGTCCTGGGCCGTGGATACGCAGTATTTT. The full variable domain, with the rest looked up from reference TRBV9 and TRBJ2-3, is DSGVTQTPKHLITATGQRVTLRCSPRSGDLSVYWYQQSLDQGLQFLIQYYNGEERAKGNILERFSAQQFPDLHSELNLSSLELGDSALYFCASTPSWAVDTQYFGPGTRLTVL.

The count of this clone is one. This rearrangement joins TRBV27 to TRBJ2-7, with TRBD1 matching 7 bases. Per germline, CDR1 MNHEY and CDR2 SMNVEV (reference sequence). The CDR3 loop spans 14 amino acids. V lost 2 bases to trimming and J lost 6 bases; unmatched junction nucleotides: 7. This CDR3 is CASSLEAGGREQYF. In DNA form, the CDR3 reads TGTGCCAGCAGTTTAGAGGCAGGGGGTCGCGAGCAGTACTTC.